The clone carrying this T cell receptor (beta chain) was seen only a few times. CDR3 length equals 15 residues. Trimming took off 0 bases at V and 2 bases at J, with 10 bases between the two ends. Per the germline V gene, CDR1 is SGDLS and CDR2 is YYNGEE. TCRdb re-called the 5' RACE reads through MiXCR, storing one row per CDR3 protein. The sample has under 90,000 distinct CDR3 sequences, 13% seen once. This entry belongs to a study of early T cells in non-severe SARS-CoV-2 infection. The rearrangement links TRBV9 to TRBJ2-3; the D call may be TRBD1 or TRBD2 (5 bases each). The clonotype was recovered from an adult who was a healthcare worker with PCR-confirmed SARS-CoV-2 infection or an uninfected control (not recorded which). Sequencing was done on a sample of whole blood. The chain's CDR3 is CASSVERGPTDTQYF. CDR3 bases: TGTGCCAGCAGCGTAGAGAGGGGACCCACAGATACGCAGTATTTT.